Given below is one T cell receptor beta chain in context. This clonotype has a handful of counts. The antigen it recognizes is unknown. There are no base qualities to consult, and no much larger clone falls within one base. Every donor in the study was a healthy Caucasian. Three pairs of female monozygotic twins, all aged about 18 to 30 years, made up the twin cohort. Peripheral blood mononuclear cells were the source from which RNA for the TCR libraries was isolated. Library preparation employed 5' RACE. TCRdb names Illumina HiSeq 2000 as the instrument used. Template switching added a universal primer binding site, and the final cDNA carried a unique molecular identifier that allowed TCR cDNA molecules to be counted accurately. Specific primers in the conserved constant-segment region were used to synthesize first-strand cDNA for the TCR alpha and beta chains. To control for contamination, every cDNA library carried two barcodes: a SMART-Mk sample barcode plus Illumina barcodes. Two successive PCR steps introduced TruSeq adapter sequences along with Illumina sample barcodes. The Illumina HiSeq platform was used with custom primers to sequence TCR alpha and beta cDNA libraries. Per the original workflow: MiGEC was used to process raw reads and extract unique molecular identifiers, and MiXCR was used to find CDR3 positions. Recombination models were inferred per individual with the repgenHMM and IGoR tools using an EM algorithm. Shared clonotypes were analyzed with the tcR package in R, and sharing was normalized by the product of cloneset sizes. Out-of-frame nonproductive sequences were analyzed to study raw recombination free of thymic and clonal selection effects. The public reads were run again by TCRdb, first through fastp at Q25 and then through MiXCR, and only productive beta chains were kept. All rows with the same CDR3 protein become a single entry with the most common DNA and genes. The V and J calls were determined by TCRdb, not by the authors. The sample records about 570,000 distinct CDR3 sequences, around 9.6% of which are singletons. The ten largest clones capture around 3.1% of the sample.

This entry comes from a study of identical twins (dated by TCRdb to the mid-2010s). In terms of the full investigation: To test whether fetal clonotypes persist, this study deep-sequenced TCR alpha and beta repertoires from monozygotic twins, from unrelated adults of various ages, and from cord blood. To rule out contamination, the twin experiments were replicated at different times with different library preparation protocols. Study-wide conclusions, independent of this receptor: Out-of-frame TCR alpha sequences shared between twins showed an excess of low generation-probability sequences compared with coincidental sharing between unrelated individuals. Out-of-frame TCR alpha sharing in monozygotic twins was systematically underestimated by recombination models, whereas sharing between unrelated individuals was in agreement with the recombination models. Fewer insertions were carried by abundant cord blood beta clonotypes, a similar but weaker trend appeared in young adult naive repertoires, and no such trend appeared in memory repertoires. The excess sharing between twins in beta out-of-frame sequences was weaker because fewer shared sequences reduced the signal-to-noise ratio. Because the same donors could not be followed over many years, conclusions were based on cross-sectional statistical analysis. Zero-insertion analyses could be partly confounded by invariant T cells such as MAIT and iNKT, though diverse VJ usage argued against such confounding for most clonotypes.

Reading from cysteine to phenylalanine, the CDR3 counts 15 amino acids. Only the CDR3 DNA stays, 45 bases, in frame from base 1. Trimming leaves V shorter by 6 bases and J shorter by 0 bases, with the junction holding 8 bases beyond the gene matches. The germline V gene gives CDR1 as SQVTM and CDR2 as ANQGSEA. In addition, the sample was reused for a study of yellow fever vaccine responses in identical twins. In that second paper, the authors write: The authors reported that the T cell response to vaccination in identical twins appeared partly convergent and partly personalized. Focusing on identical twins, the study followed the T cell clones that responded to the vaccine, and did so with precision.

Rearrangement joined TRBV29-1 to TRBJ2-5, and TRBD2 matches 9 of the central bases. The source material was PBMCs. The clonotype was recovered from a woman younger than 30 in good health. The CDR3 region: CSVRLSGSDQETQYF. The DNA sequence is as follows: TGCAGCGTCCGACTTAGCGGGAGCGACCAAGAGACCCAGTACTTC.